A selection of T cell receptor beta chains follows, all from one sample in a study of T cells in Graves' hyperthyroidism and ophthalmopathy. TCRdb re-called the multiplex PCR reads with MiXCR, one entry per CDR3 protein. The table includes 250,000 to 300,000 distinct CDR3 sequences, approximately 15% detected once. Material for sequencing was blood. The receptors shown here come from a woman between 40 and 50 years old with Graves' hyperthyroidism. CDR3s include the opening cysteine and the closing phenylalanine or tryptophan. Each record gives: V gene, D gene, clone size, J gene, CDR3 DNA, CDR3 protein. The D gene is left open where the match is weak. The listing skips clone size in some rows; elsewhere it reads once, few, many or a size class.

V: TRBV5-6; D: NA; size: NA; J: TRBJ1-5; DNA: TGTGCCAGCAGCCGGACGGACGCATTCAATCAGCCCCAGCATTTT; CDR3: CASSRTDAFNQPQHF
V: TRBV7-8; D: TRBD1; size: many; J: TRBJ1-5; DNA: TGTGCCAGCAGCCTAAGGACAGGGAAGAATCAGCCCCAGCATTTT; CDR3: CASSLRTGKNQPQHF
V: TRBV11-2; D: TRBD2; size: many; J: TRBJ2-7; DNA: TGTGCCAGCACCACAGTGGGACTAGCGGAGCGGCAGTACTTC; CDR3: CASTTVGLAERQYF
V: TRBV5-1; D: NA; size: many; J: TRBJ1-5; DNA: TGCGCCAGCAGCTTGGACCCGGGCAATCAGCCCCAGCATTTT; CDR3: CASSLDPGNQPQHF
V: TRBV6-1; D: NA; size: NA; J: TRBJ2-3; DNA: TGTGCCAGCAGTGAAATTGGCACAGATACGCAGTATTTT; CDR3: CASSEIGTDTQYF
V: TRBV5-6; D: TRBD2; size: many; J: TRBJ2-1; DNA: TGTGCCAGCAGCGGGGGTAGCGGGACCCCCTCCTACAATGAGCAGTTCTTC; CDR3: CASSGGSGTPSYNEQFF
V: TRBV18; D: TRBD1; size: NA; J: TRBJ1-1; DNA: TGTGCCGGCTCAGGCAACAGGGGGGATGGTGAAGCTTTCTTT; CDR3: CAGSGNRGDGEAFF
V: TRBV3-1; D: TRBD2; size: many; J: TRBJ2-7; DNA: TGTGCCAGCAGCCAAGGCCCCGGGACTAGCATCTACGAGCAGTACTTC; CDR3: CASSQGPGTSIYEQYF
V: TRBV29-1; D: NA; size: many; J: TRBJ2-1; DNA: TGCAGCGTTGAAGTGGTTACGGATGAGCAGTTCTTC; CDR3: CSVEVVTDEQFF
V: TRBV6-1; D: NA; size: many; J: TRBJ2-1; DNA: TGTGCCAGCAGTGCGCCTCACCCAACTAACAATGAGCAGTTCTTC; CDR3: CASSAPHPTNNEQFF
V: TRBV10-3; D: NA; size: many; J: TRBJ2-7; DNA: TGTGCCATCAGTGATGGGCAGGGGATACCCTACGAGCAGTACTTC; CDR3: CAISDGQGIPYEQYF
V: TRBV7-8; D: TRBD2; size: many; J: TRBJ2-7; DNA: TGTGCCAGCAGCTTAGAAATAGAGCGGGATCCCCTCGCGGAGCAGTACTTC; CDR3: CASSLEIERDPLAEQYF
V: TRBV2; D: NA; size: many; J: TRBJ1-3; DNA: TGTGCCAGCAGTGTCCGGGGTCGGCAATCTGGAAACACCATATATTTT; CDR3: CASSVRGRQSGNTIYF
V: TRBV3-1; D: NA; size: NA; J: TRBJ2-1; DNA: TGTGCCAGCAGCCCCCGGCTAGCCCATGAGCAGTTCTTC; CDR3: CASSPRLAHEQFF
V: TRBV6-2/TRBV6-3; D: TRBD1; size: NA; J: TRBJ2-7; DNA: TGTGCCAGCAGTTCCGGGACAGGGTGCAATGAGCAGTACTTC; CDR3: CASSSGTGCNEQYF
V: TRBV13; D: NA; size: many; J: TRBJ1-4; DNA: TGTGCCAGCAGCTTAAAGGGCCGGGAAAAACTGTTTTTT; CDR3: CASSLKGREKLFF
V: TRBV18; D: TRBD2; size: NA; J: TRBJ2-1; DNA: TGTGCCAGCTCACCGCCTAGCGGGAGGGCCAACAATGAGCAGTTCTTC; CDR3: CASSPPSGRANNEQFF
V: TRBV5-5; D: NA; size: many; J: TRBJ1-5; DNA: TGTGCCAGCAGCACCAGTGATGGCAATCAGCCCCAGCATTTT; CDR3: CASSTSDGNQPQHF
V: TRBV2; D: TRBD1; size: many; J: TRBJ1-4; DNA: TGTGCCAGCAGCGGACAGGGCGTGGGGGGTGAAAAACTGTTTTTT; CDR3: CASSGQGVGGEKLFF
V: TRBV7-2; D: TRBD2; size: few; J: TRBJ2-1; DNA: TGTGCCAGCAGTCGAACTAGCGGGAGTGGGAATGAGCAGTTCTTC; CDR3: CASSRTSGSGNEQFF
V: TRBV5-1; D: NA; size: NA; J: TRBJ2-3; DNA: TGCGCCAGCACGACGGACGATTACACAGATACGCAGTATTTT; CDR3: CASTTDDYTDTQYF
V: TRBV6-1; D: TRBD2; size: NA; J: TRBJ2-5; DNA: TGTGCCAGCACCTCATCCGGCGGGGGGGAGACCCAGTACTTC; CDR3: CASTSSGGGETQYF
V: TRBV15; D: NA; size: few; J: TRBJ2-7; DNA: TGTGCCACCAGCAGCGAACCCGGTTACGAGCAGTACTTC; CDR3: CATSSEPGYEQYF
V: TRBV6-1; D: NA; size: many; J: TRBJ2-5; DNA: TGTGCCAGCAGTGAAGAGGACCGGGCCCTCCAGTACTTC; CDR3: CASSEEDRALQYF
V: TRBV2; D: TRBD2; size: many; J: TRBJ2-1; DNA: TGTGCCAGCAGCGTGACTAGCGGGAGCTACAATGAGCAGTTCTTC; CDR3: CASSVTSGSYNEQFF
V: TRBV6-1; D: NA; size: few; J: TRBJ1-1; DNA: TGTGCCAGCAGCCACCACCGAACAGGGTTGAACACTGAAGCTTTCTTT; CDR3: CASSHHRTGLNTEAFF
V: TRBV5-5; D: NA; size: NA; J: TRBJ1-1; DNA: TGTGCCAGCAGCCCGGGGGGCGAGGCCACTGAAGCTTTCTTT; CDR3: CASSPGGEATEAFF
V: TRBV10-3; D: NA; size: many; J: TRBJ1-1; DNA: TGTGCCATCAGTGTTGGGTTGGACAACACTGAAGCTTTCTTT; CDR3: CAISVGLDNTEAFF
V: TRBV25-1; D: NA; size: many; J: TRBJ2-3; DNA: TGTGCCAGCGCCTCGGGAGATACGCAGTATTTT; CDR3: CASASGDTQYF
V: TRBV4-2; D: NA; size: NA; J: TRBJ1-5; DNA: TGTGCCAGCCCCGGACAGTATCAGCCCCAGCATTTT; CDR3: CASPGQYQPQHF
V: TRBV7-8; D: TRBD1; size: many; J: TRBJ1-2; DNA: TGTGCCAGCAGCTCGCGATCCGGGACAGGGGGCCGGTACACCTTC; CDR3: CASSSRSGTGGRYTF
V: TRBV20-1; D: TRBD2; size: few; J: TRBJ2-7; DNA: TGCAGTGCACACCCGGCCAGCGGGAGGATTGATTACGAGCAGTACTTC; CDR3: CSAHPASGRIDYEQYF
V: TRBV5-8; D: NA; size: many; J: TRBJ2-1; DNA: TGTGCCAGCAGCTTGGGGGGGGTAAGCTACAATGAGCAGTTCTTC; CDR3: CASSLGGVSYNEQFF
V: TRBV6-1; D: NA; size: many; J: TRBJ1-1; DNA: TGTGCCAGCTTAAACCGACCTTGGACCACTAACACTGAAGCTTTCTTT; CDR3: CASLNRPWTTNTEAFF
V: TRBV7-2; D: NA; size: many; J: TRBJ2-3; DNA: TGTGCCAGCAGCCTCCGTGGGGACTCCGCAGATACGCAGTATTTT; CDR3: CASSLRGDSADTQYF
V: TRBV10-3; D: NA; size: many; J: TRBJ1-2; DNA: TGTGCCATCAGGGCTAGACAGACTACTAACTATGGCTACACCTTC; CDR3: CAIRARQTTNYGYTF
V: TRBV2; D: NA; size: few; J: TRBJ2-5; DNA: TGTGCCAGCAGCGCGGGGTGGGAGACCCAGTACTTC; CDR3: CASSAGWETQYF
V: TRBV12-3/TRBV12-4; D: NA; size: many; J: TRBJ2-3; DNA: TGTGCCAGCAGTTTATATAGTAGCGGAAGAGGAGCAGATACGCAGTATTTT; CDR3: CASSLYSSGRGADTQYF
V: TRBV5-8; D: NA; size: many; J: TRBJ1-1; DNA: TGTGCCAGCAGCAACAGCTGGACAATGAACACTGAAGCTTTCTTT; CDR3: CASSNSWTMNTEAFF
V: TRBV20-1; D: TRBD2; size: many; J: TRBJ2-5; DNA: TGCAGTGCTTTTGGACTAGCGGGCGATAAAGAGACCCAGTACTTC; CDR3: CSAFGLAGDKETQYF
V: TRBV14; D: TRBD2; size: few; J: TRBJ2-3; DNA: TGTGCCAGCAGCCCCGGACTAGTAATCACAGATACGCAGTATTTT; CDR3: CASSPGLVITDTQYF
V: TRBV7-9; D: NA; size: NA; J: TRBJ2-2; DNA: TGTGCCAGCAGCTTAACTTGGGGGGACACCGGGGAGCTGTCTTTT; CDR3: CASSLTWGDTGELSF
V: TRBV5-6; D: NA; size: many; J: TRBJ2-5; DNA: TGTGCCAGCAGCTTTGGACAGCAAGAGACCCAGTACTTC; CDR3: CASSFGQQETQYF
V: TRBV6-1; D: NA; size: few; J: TRBJ2-7; DNA: TGTGCCAGCAGTTATTATCAGGGATACGAGCAGTACTTC; CDR3: CASSYYQGYEQYF
V: TRBV12-3/TRBV12-4; D: TRBD2; size: many; J: TRBJ2-7; DNA: TGTGCCAGCAGGCATGGACTAGCGGGAGTAGGGGAGCAGTACTTC; CDR3: CASRHGLAGVGEQYF
V: TRBV6-1; D: NA; size: many; J: TRBJ1-2; DNA: TGTGCCAGCACACCGGCTCTCGAAAACTATGGCTACACCTTC; CDR3: CASTPALENYGYTF
V: TRBV19; D: TRBD2; size: NA; J: TRBJ2-1; DNA: TGTGCCAGTAGTATAGCGGGCGGGGGGCAGTTCTTC; CDR3: CASSIAGGGQFF
V: TRBV2; D: TRBD2; size: many; J: TRBJ2-3; DNA: TGTGCCAGTGGAGCGGGAGGTCTTACAGATACGCAGTATTTT; CDR3: CASGAGGLTDTQYF
V: TRBV18; D: NA; size: many; J: TRBJ2-1; DNA: TGTGCCAGCTCACCCTCGATTTACAATGAGCAGTTCTTC; CDR3: CASSPSIYNEQFF
V: TRBV10-1; D: NA; size: many; J: TRBJ1-1; DNA: TGCGCCAGCGGGGATGTGGTTCCGAACACTGAAGCTTTCTTT; CDR3: CASGDVVPNTEAFF
V: TRBV12-3/TRBV12-4; D: NA; size: many; J: TRBJ2-7; DNA: TGTGCCAGCAGCCCAACCCCCCCGGGCGAGCAGTACTTC; CDR3: CASSPTPPGEQYF
V: TRBV3-1; D: NA; size: many; J: TRBJ1-4; DNA: TGTGCCAGCAGCCATAGCGTGGGGACTAATGGTGAAAAACTGTTTTTT; CDR3: CASSHSVGTNGEKLFF
V: TRBV5-5; D: NA; size: few; J: TRBJ2-7; DNA: TGTGCCAGCAGCTTGGAGGAGGGCCGTTACGAGCAGTACTTC; CDR3: CASSLEEGRYEQYF
V: TRBV20-1; D: TRBD1; size: many; J: TRBJ2-3; DNA: TGCAGCCCCCGGGACAGGGAGGGCCGATCGGATACGCAGTATTTT; CDR3: CSPRDREGRSDTQYF
V: TRBV19; D: TRBD2; size: once; J: TRBJ2-7; DNA: TGTGCCAGTAGTAGCGGGGGACTACCTGGAGGGGAGCAGTACTTC; CDR3: CASSSGGLPGGEQYF